This T cell receptor beta chain was sequenced during a study of blood T cell repertoires in COVID-19. Study information: The samples span acute and convalescent COVID-19 from the United States, Italy and Spain.

Germline loops: CDR1 SQVTM, CDR2 ANQGSEA. V lost 4 bases to trimming and J lost 0 bases; unmatched junction nucleotides: 11. This CDR3 region has 16 residues. Profiling relied on immunoSEQ multiplex PCR, and the TCRdb table lists in-frame clones only, not all of them. This table holds 110,000 to 150,000 clones, 75% to 85% found once. This clonotype was obtained from a man aged 55 to 69 with acute or convalescent COVID-19. Sequencing was performed on peripheral blood. This chain connects TRBV29-1 to TRBJ1-1, with 7 bases identical to TRBD1. CDR3 sequence (DNA): TGCAGCGTTGGGGGGGCACAGGGGATCATGAACACTGAAGCTTTCTTT. Amino acids: CSVGGAQGIMNTEAFF.